This TCR beta chain was documented in a study of T cells in localized non-small cell lung cancer. Study-wide results and limits: Overall survival was longer when the density of T cells in the blood was higher. Heterogeneity within the tumor remains possible, as just one region underwent sequencing. Adjacent lung tissue had a median approximately 61 of the top 100 clones found in the tumor. It was uninvolved adjacent lung that showed the highest T cell clonality, exceeding tumor.

On this clone itself: Its antigen is still unknown.

The CDR3 has 20 residues. CDR1 is MGHRA and CDR2 is YSYEKL in the germline V gene. V dropped 4 bases and J dropped 0; count of bases not matched to a gene: 13. The protocol was immunoSEQ multiplex PCR, while the TCRdb copy is restricted to in-frame clones and leaves out a portion. The sample lists some 80,000 clones; approximately 85% were seen once. The chain uses TRBV4-1 and TRBJ2-3; 13 bases map to TRBD2. The sample in question was peripheral blood, obtained before any cancer treatment. The receptor comes from a man aged 35-69 years with stage I lung adenocarcinoma. The CDR3 here is CASSRKTSGGPTQSTDTQYF. CDR3 in DNA: TGCGCCAGCAGCCGAAAGACTAGCGGGGGGCCGACACAAAGCACAGATACGCAGTATTTT.